Listed here are 16 T cell receptor beta chains from one sample, sequenced in a study of graft-versus-host responses after intestinal transplantation. Only in-frame clones appear in the TCRdb table, and some are missing; sequencing was by immunoSEQ multiplex PCR. The sample holds some 120,000 clones, 90% to 95% seen once. These receptors have no identified antigens. The sequencing here drew on unstimulated CD4+ T cells sorted from spleen or lymph node cells, taken before intestinal transplant. These receptors were collected from a human donor who received an intestinal transplant.

CDR3 nucleotides: TGTGCCAGCACGGGTGGACAGGGGGCCGGGGAGCTGTTTTTT. It specifies CASTGGQGAGELFF. The J gene is TRBJ2-2, the V gene TRBV28; 10 nucleotides line up with TRBD1. The CDR3 is 14 residues long. J was trimmed by 6 bases and V by 7 bases; bases with no gene match: 5. The germline CDR1 and CDR2 sequences are MDHEN and SYDVKM.

The rearrangement links TRBV10-1 to TRBJ1-5, with D perhaps matching TRBD1 (5 bases). Germline V gene data show CDR1 as WNHNN and CDR2 as SYGVQD (reference sequence). This CDR3 spans 13 amino acids. V was cut by 6 bases and J by 5 bases, with 11 bases left in between. CDR3 amino acids: CASSPLGDQPQHF. CDR3 coding DNA: TGCGCCAGCAGCCCCCTGGGGGATCAGCCCCAGCATTTT.

The chain employs TRBV18 and TRBJ2-2; D not resolved. Germline CDR1 is KGHSH and CDR2 is LQKENI. The CDR3 is 17 amino acids. Between the trimmed V and J ends, which lost 2 bases and 6 bases, there was a span of 19 bases. The CDR3 is CASSPARPFGTSGELFF. CDR3 DNA: TGTGCCAGCTCACCAGCAAGGCCATTCGGAACTTCCGGGGAGCTGTTTTTT.

The V call is TRBV5-1, the J call TRBJ2-5, with TRBD2 identical over 15 bases. The CDR3 covers 18 residues. The V and J ends lost 4 bases and 1 base, in that order; junction bases with no gene match: 8. The germline V gene encodes CDR1 SGHRS and CDR2 YFSETQ. CDR3 bases: TGCGCCAGCAGCCCGGGACTAGCGGGGGGTGCCCTCCAAGAGACCCAGTACTTC. It encodes CASSPGLAGGALQETQYF.

Concerning this clone itself: Distinct nucleotide sequences in the sample also encode this CDR3. This chain joins TRBV7-9 and TRBJ1-5; 8 bases map to TRBD1. Per the germline V gene, CDR1 is SEHNR and CDR2 is FQNEAQ (reference sequence). V lost 3 bases, J lost 2 bases, and 0 bases stayed unmatched. The CDR3 is made up of 14 amino acids. The CDR3 nucleotides are TGTGCCAGCAGCTTGACAGGGGGCAATCAGCCCCAGCATTTT. Translating it yields CASSLTGGNQPQHF.

Here the CDR3 reads CASSEWAGKETQYF. DNA of the CDR3: TGTGCCAGCAGTGAATGGGCCGGGAAAGAGACCCAGTACTTC. The V call is TRBV2, the J call TRBJ2-5; possible D gene TRBD2, 5 bases. The length of the CDR3 is 14 residues. Germline V gene sequence: CDR1 SNHLY, CDR2 FYNNEI. V was trimmed by 2 bases and J by 3 bases, leaving 10 bases between them.

This clone was detected once. The chain is built from TRBV10-1 and TRBJ2-1; D call uncertain. V was cut by 4 bases and J by 9 bases, with 4 bases left in between. Per germline, CDR1 WNHNN and CDR2 SYGVQD (reference sequence). This CDR3 region has 10 residues. CDR3 sequence (DNA): TGCGCCAGCAGTGCGATTGAGCAGTTCTTC. This gives the protein CASSAIEQFF.

This clone was recorded once. The chain combines TRBV27 with TRBJ2-7; 9 bases agree with TRBD1. J lost 4 bases, V lost 6 bases, and 16 bases had no gene match. This CDR3 is 17 amino acids long. The germline CDR1 and CDR2 sequences are MNHEY and SMNVEV (reference sequence). The CDR3 reads CASSWTGANSISYEQYF. For the CDR3, the DNA is TGTGCCAGCAGCTGGACAGGGGCCAATTCAATCTCTTACGAGCAGTACTTC.

This clone was observed a single time. The CDR3 is CASNGLAGVEQFF. Here the CDR3 DNA reads TGTGCCAGCAATGGCCTAGCGGGGGTTGAGCAGTTCTTC. V is TRBV2 and J is TRBJ2-1; TRBD2 agrees at 10 bases. The junction had 6 bases not matched to a gene; V was cut back by 7 bases and J by 9 bases. The CDR3 has 13 residues. Germline CDR1 and CDR2: SNHLY and FYNNEI.

The chain couples TRBV4-1 to TRBJ1-5; 9 nucleotides match TRBD1. The J segment lost 4 bases and the V segment lost 1 base, leaving 8 bases of the junction unmatched. Germline V lookup: CDR1 MGHRA, CDR2 YSYEKL. This CDR3 has 17 residues. The DNA for the CDR3 is TGCGCCAGCAGCCAAGGCCTCGACAGGGGGAGAAATCAGCCCCAGCATTTT. It specifies CASSQGLDRGRNQPQHF.

This chain connects TRBV10-3 to TRBJ1-5; D is undetermined. Germline values: CDR1 ENHRY, CDR2 SYGVKD. This CDR3 comprises 10 residues. V was shortened by 6 bases and J by 4 bases, with 1 base between the two germline ends. CDR3 region: CAIRNQPQHF. The CDR3 bases are TGTGCCATCAGGAATCAGCCCCAGCATTTT.

The sample holds one count of this clone. The V gene is TRBV7-9, the J gene TRBJ1-1; D uncertain. CDR1 and CDR2 (germline): SEHNR, FQNEAQ (reference sequence). V lost 4 bases and J lost 7, with 13 bases in between. The CDR3 contains 13 residues. CDR3 DNA: TGTGCCAGCAGCTCGAGCGCCTCGGGTGAAGCTTTCTTT. Translated, it gives CASSSSASGEAFF.

The V gene is TRBV5-1, the J gene TRBJ2-7; the match to TRBD1 covers 8 bases. CDR3 length: 15 residues. V was pared by 5 bases and J by 0 bases, with 7 bases of the junction left unmatched. Germline CDR1 is SGHRS and CDR2 is YFSETQ. As DNA, the CDR3 is TGCGCCAGCAGACTACAACAGGGGGACTCCTACGAGCAGTACTTC. Protein product: CASRLQQGDSYEQYF.

CDR3 coding DNA: TGTGCCAGCAGTTTTACAGGAGACTATGGCTACACCTTC. Its translation is CASSFTGDYGYTF. This chain links TRBV2 with TRBJ1-2; D is possibly TRBD1 (5 bases). Germline lookup yields CDR1 SNHLY and CDR2 FYNNEI. Deletions cut 5 bases from V and 3 bases from J, with 10 bases between. The CDR3 runs to 13 residues. The full variable domain, in which reference TRBV2 and TRBJ1-2 provide the parts outside the CDR3, is EPEVTQTPSHQVTQMGQEVILRCVPISNHLYFYWYRQILGQKVEFLVSFYNNEISEKSEIFDDQFSVERPDGSNFTLKIRSTKLEDSAMYFCASSFTGDYGYTFGSGTRLTVV.

The chain recombines TRBV30 with TRBJ1-1; D is possibly TRBD1 (5 bases). Trimming took off 1 base at V and 5 bases at J, with 11 bases between the two ends. This CDR3 comprises 13 residues. CDR1 GTSNPN and CDR2 SVGIG come from the germline V gene (reference sequence). Here the CDR3 DNA reads TGTGCCTGGAGTGGGGGTTGGGGGACTGAAGCTTTCTTT. Translation: CAWSGGWGTEAFF.

V is TRBV7-2 and J is TRBJ1-2; D gene unclear. Per germline, CDR1 SGHTA and CDR2 FQGNSA. CDR3 size: 16 residues. V lost 2 bases and J lost 0, with 13 bases in between. CDR3 bases: TGTGCCAGCAGCTTAAGTGGGTTGTCTTCTAACTATGGCTACACCTTC. Protein: CASSLSGLSSNYGYTF.